One and the same sample provided the 28 T cell receptor beta chains below, sequenced in a study of shared clonotypes between healthy human individuals (dated by TCRdb to between 2020 and 2021). The library was produced with the immunoSEQ multiplex PCR assay. What TCRdb holds here is the immuneACCESS table cut down to in-frame rearrangements. Part of the clones is not present; checked against another copy, under half of the missing clones reflect an unresolved V gene, and the others are unexplained. Counted in this sample were approximately 500,000 clones; around 74% of them appeared once. Jointly, the top ten make up approximately 13% of the sample. Sequenced: PBMCs. The source of these receptors is a woman between 40 and 55 years old in good health. Some clones in this sample may be carry-over from other donors' samples.

The chain employs TRBV28 and TRBJ2-2; 10 nucleotides match TRBD2. Per the germline V gene, CDR1 is MDHEN and CDR2 is SYDVKM. The length of the CDR3 is 16 residues. V dropped 3 bases and J dropped 8; count of bases not matched to a gene: 9. The CDR3 region has the DNA TGTGCCAGCAGTTTCATTCGGCTAGCGGGAGTTGGGGAGCTGTTTTTT. Encoded protein: CASSFIRLAGVGELFF.

The chain links TRBV10-3 to TRBJ2-7; 11 nucleotides line up with TRBD1. The V segment lost 0 bases and the J segment 3 bases; nucleotides outside the gene matches: 7. CDR1 and CDR2 from the germline V gene are ENHRY and SYGVKD. CDR3 length equals 17 residues. The CDR3 DNA follows: TGTGCCATCAGTGAGTCGAGGTGGGACAGGGGGGACTACGAGCAGTACTTC. This encodes CAISESRWDRGDYEQYF.

The chain combines TRBV5-1 with TRBJ2-1, with D perhaps matching TRBD1 (6 bases). Germline assignment: CDR1 SGHRS and CDR2 YFSETQ. The CDR3 extends over 15 amino acids. V was trimmed by 7 bases and J by 6 bases, leaving 20 bases between them. For the CDR3, the DNA is TGCGCCAGCGCAGGGGCGTATTCCCCGACCAATGAGCAGTTCTTC. It yields the protein CASAGAYSPTNEQFF. The full variable domain, completed using reference TRBV5-1 and TRBJ2-1, is KAGVTQTPRYLIKTRGQQVTLSCSPISGHRSVSWYQQTPGQGLQFLFEYFSETQRNKGNFPGRFSGRQFSNSRSEMNVSTLELGDSALYLCASAGAYSPTNEQFFGPGTRLTVL.

This sequence joins TRBV5-4 and TRBJ1-2; TRBD1 matches at 7 bases. This CDR3 is 13 amino acids long. The V segment lost 3 bases and the J segment 3 bases; nucleotides outside the gene matches: 2. Per the germline V gene, CDR1 is SGHNT and CDR2 is YYREEE (reference sequence). The CDR3 DNA sequence: TGTGCCAGCAGCTACGACAGGGACTATGGCTACACCTTC. This translates into CASSYDRDYGYTF.

This chain connects TRBV19 to TRBJ1-1, with 11 bases lining up with TRBD1. The CDR3 contains 19 residues. The germline CDR1 and CDR2 sequences are LNHDA and SQIVND (reference sequence). J gave up 5 bases and V 4 bases, and 18 bases lay outside the gene matches. The CDR3 nucleotides are TGTGCCAGTAGTAAGGGGTCCCGGACAGGGGGCTCTTTAGAGACTGAAGCTTTCTTT. Translated, it gives CASSKGSRTGGSLETEAFF.

This clone was counted a single time. The CDR3 loop reads CASSEAGLETQYF. As DNA, the CDR3 is TGTGCCAGCAGTGAAGCCGGGCTGGAGACCCAGTACTTC. V usage is TRBV6-1 and J usage is TRBJ2-5; D unclear. V lost 0 bases and J 5 bases, leaving 7 bases between the germline ends. The germline V gene encodes CDR1 MNHNS and CDR2 SASEGT. The CDR3 runs 13 residues.

CDR3 protein: CASSPKAGNTDTQYF. The CDR3 DNA is TGTGCCAGCTCACCAAAGGCGGGGAACACAGATACGCAGTATTTT. The chain is built from TRBV18 and TRBJ2-3; a weak D match, TRBD2 (6 bases). Trimming took 2 bases from V and 2 from J, leaving 11 bases between them. Per germline, CDR1 KGHSH and CDR2 LQKENI. The CDR3 covers 15 residues.

About this clone itself: This sample also contains other DNA sequences that code for the same CDR3. The chain combines TRBV9 with TRBJ2-2; no clear D. The CDR3 length is 13 residues. Trimming left V 4 bases short and J 0 bases short, with 4 bases between. Germline V gives CDR1 SGDLS, CDR2 YYNGEE. CDR3: CASSRANTGELFF. The CDR3 DNA is TGTGCCAGCAGCAGGGCGAACACCGGGGAGCTGTTTTTT.

This clone occurred a few times. This chain uses TRBV4-3 with TRBJ2-1, with TRBD2 matching over 14 bases. V gave up 8 bases and J gave up 7 bases; unmatched junction bases: 7. Looked up from germline, CDR1 is LGHNA and CDR2 is YSLEER. This CDR3 comprises 15 residues. CDR3 sequence (DNA): TGCGCCAGCGGACGGACTAGCGGGAGGAATAATGAGCAGTTCTTC. This translates into CASGRTSGRNNEQFF.

This chain connects TRBV27 to TRBJ2-1; no clear D. The CDR3 totals 13 residues. Germline CDR1 MNHEY, CDR2 SMNVEV (reference sequence). The V and J ends lost 8 bases and 2 bases respectively, with 10 bases between them. In DNA form, the CDR3 reads TGTGCCAGCCGGGTCCAGCCCTACAATGAGCAGTTCTTC. It is translated as CASRVQPYNEQFF.

The gene calls are TRBV5-8 and TRBJ1-2; a weak D match, TRBD1 (6 bases). V was clipped by 2 bases and J by 0 bases, with 20 bases between them. There are 18 residues in the CDR3. Looked up from germline, CDR1 is SGHTS and CDR2 is YDEGEE. The CDR3, as DNA: TGTGCCAGCAGCTTTAGCAGGGGTCGAGGGGGAGCTAACTATGGCTACACCTTC. Residues: CASSFSRGRGGANYGYTF. The full variable domain, in which reference TRBV5-8 and TRBJ1-2 provide the parts outside the CDR3, is EAGVTQSPTHLIKTRGQQATLRCSPISGHTSVYWYQQALGLGLQFLLWYDEGEERNRGNFPPRFSGRQFPNYSSELNVNALELEDSALYLCASSFSRGRGGANYGYTFGSGTRLTVV.

In this sample, this clone turned up once. This chain connects TRBV18 to TRBJ1-5, with D possibly being TRBD1 (6 bases). Germline assignment: CDR1 KGHSH and CDR2 LQKENI. The CDR3 has 15 residues. Trimming took off 4 bases at V and 7 bases at J, with 17 bases between the two ends. CDR3 sequence reads: CASSLTTGLGQPQHF. DNA for the CDR3: TGTGCCAGCTCACTGACTACAGGGCTCGGGCAGCCCCAGCATTTT.

The V call is TRBV11-3, the J call TRBJ2-1; D could derive from TRBD1 or TRBD2 (5 bases each). The CDR3 contains 15 residues. V lost 5 bases, J lost 6 bases, and 17 bases lay in between. Germline V gene lookup returns CDR1 SGHNT and CDR2 YENEEA. The CDR3 spells CASSRRDQGRNEQFF. The CDR3 bases are TGTGCCAGCAGCCGCCGGGATCAGGGCCGCAATGAGCAGTTCTTC.

The V and J genes are TRBV7-6 and TRBJ2-5, with 7 bases fitting TRBD1. This CDR3 has 13 amino acids. Germline V lookup: CDR1 SGHVS, CDR2 FNYEAQ. J gave up 4 bases and V 5 bases, and 4 bases lay outside the gene matches. The CDR3 spells CASSQGQLETQYF. CDR3 coding DNA: TGTGCCAGCAGCCAGGGACAGTTAGAGACCCAGTACTTC. Full variable domain (rest looked up from reference TRBV7-6 and TRBJ2-5): GAGVSQSPRYKVTKRGQDVALRCDPISGHVSLYWYRQALGQGPEFLTYFNYEAQQDKSGLPNDRFSAERPEGSISTLTIQRTEQRDSAMYRCASSQGQLETQYFGPGTRLLVL.

This clone has only a few counts. The chain is built from TRBV7-9 and TRBJ1-2, with a possible D match to TRBD1 (6 bases). The length of the CDR3 is 13 residues. V lost 10 bases and J lost 2, with 14 bases in between. Germline V gene lookup returns CDR1 SEHNR and CDR2 FQNEAQ (reference sequence). CDR3 coding DNA: TGTGCCACCCAAACACAGGGAAACTATGGCTACACCTTC. The encoded protein is CATQTQGNYGYTF.

The gene calls are TRBV6-1 and TRBJ1-2; 8 bases line up with TRBD1. Germline trimming cut 9 bases from V and 8 bases from J; bases unmatched to any gene: 17. In germline, CDR1 is MNHNS, CDR2 SASEGT. CDR3 length: 15 amino acids. CDR3 amino acids: CASSGTGSSLGGYTF. CDR3 nucleotides: TGTGCCAGTTCCGGGACAGGCTCTTCCCTGGGCGGCTACACCTTC.

The chain has TRBV2 and TRBJ1-5, with 9 bases identical to TRBD1. Germline CDR1 SNHLY, CDR2 FYNNEI. Trimming cost V 10 bases and J 5 bases; bases outside gene matches: 6. The CDR3 has 13 residues. CDR3: CATTGGLDQPQHF. As DNA, the CDR3 is TGTGCCACCACAGGGGGCCTTGATCAGCCCCAGCATTTT. The entire variable domain, with the rest obtained from reference TRBV2 and TRBJ1-5, is as follows: EPEVTQTPSHQVTQMGQEVILRCVPISNHLYFYWYRQILGQKVEFLVSFYNNEISEKSEIFDDQFSVERPDGSNFTLKIRSTKLEDSAMYFCATTGGLDQPQHFGDGTRLSIL.

The chain uses TRBV7-8 and TRBJ1-5, with a tentative D call TRBD1 (6 bases). Germline V gene lookup returns CDR1 SGHVS and CDR2 FQNEAQ. Trimming took 5 bases from V and 3 from J, leaving 11 bases between them. The CDR3 length is 14 residues. The CDR3 region is CASSRRTDNQPQHF. In nucleotides, the CDR3 is TGTGCCAGCAGCCGACGGACAGACAATCAGCCCCAGCATTTT.

The rearrangement links TRBV19 to TRBJ2-7; 9 bases fit TRBD2. Germline V gene sequence: CDR1 LNHDA, CDR2 SQIVND (reference sequence). The CDR3 has 14 residues. V lost 2 bases and J lost 3; bases outside the gene matches: 2. The CDR3 spells CASSILAGNYEQYF. DNA of the CDR3: TGTGCCAGTAGTATACTAGCGGGGAACTACGAGCAGTACTTC.

This sequence joins TRBV7-9 and TRBJ2-1, with 9 bases lining up with TRBD2. CDR3 length: 14 residues. The germline V gene has CDR1 SEHNR and CDR2 FQNEAQ (reference sequence). V lost 3 bases and J lost 4; bases outside the gene matches: 1. The CDR3 nucleotides are TGTGCCAGCAGCTTTAGCGGGAGATACAATGAGCAGTTCTTC. It specifies CASSFSGRYNEQFF.

J is TRBJ2-1 and V is TRBV6-1; 8 nucleotides agree with TRBD1. V was clipped by 5 bases and J by 7 bases; unmatched bases: 4. CDR1 is MNHNS and CDR2 is SASEGT in the germline V gene. The CDR3 length is 13 residues. The CDR3 nucleotides read TGTGCCAGCAGTTCAGGGGGCGCAAATGAGCAGTTCTTC. Its translation is CASSSGGANEQFF.

This clone has only one observation. The rearrangement uses TRBV7-2 and TRBJ2-7, with D possibly being TRBD1 or TRBD2 (5 bases each). Per the germline V gene, CDR1 is SGHTA and CDR2 is FQGNSA. The V end lost 5 bases, the J end lost 3 bases, and 17 bases lay between the germline ends. The CDR3 extends over 15 amino acids. The CDR3: CASSLGTGNYYEQYF. Here the CDR3 DNA reads TGTGCCAGCAGCCTGGGGACGGGGAATTACTACGAGCAGTACTTC.

The chain recombines TRBV6-5 with TRBJ2-5; 10 nucleotides match TRBD2. The CDR3 is 13 residues long. CDR1 is MNHEY and CDR2 is SVGAGI in the germline V gene. Trimming at V came to 11 bases and at J to 5 bases, leaving 8 bases not matched to a gene. The CDR3 is CAVLAGEGETQYF. CDR3 nucleotide sequence: TGTGCCGTTCTAGCGGGAGAAGGGGAGACCCAGTACTTC.

The rearrangement links TRBV25-1 to TRBJ2-3; D unclear. V was trimmed by 4 bases and J by 3 bases, leaving 5 bases between them. This CDR3 is built from 12 residues. CDR1 is MGHDK and CDR2 is SYGVNS in the germline V gene. The CDR3 here is CASSAQTDTQYF. The CDR3 DNA is TGTGCCAGCAGTGCCCAGACAGATACGCAGTATTTT. Full variable domain (outside the CDR3, taken from reference TRBV25-1 and TRBJ2-3): EADIYQTPRYLVIGTGKKITLECSQTMGHDKMYWYQQDPGMELHLIHYSYGVNSTEKGDLSSESTVSRIRTEHFPLTLESARPSHTSQYLCASSAQTDTQYFGPGTRLTVL.

This clone turned up a few times. V usage is TRBV28 and J usage is TRBJ2-1; the match to TRBD1 covers 7 bases. In germline, CDR1 is MDHEN, CDR2 SYDVKM. The CDR3 contains 16 residues. J gave up 2 bases and V 6 bases, and 10 bases lay outside the gene matches. The CDR3 loop is CASSPAGQAAYNEQFF. The CDR3 DNA reads TGTGCCAGCAGCCCCGCCGGACAGGCGGCCTACAATGAGCAGTTCTTC.

The gene calls are TRBV11-2 and TRBJ2-1; 10 positions agree with TRBD2. After removal of 1 base from V and 9 bases from J, the junction contained 6 bases not matched to a gene. This CDR3 spans 15 amino acids. CDR1 and CDR2 (germline): SGHAT, FQNNGV. CDR3: CASSLVAGGASEQFF. The CDR3, as DNA: TGTGCCAGCAGCTTAGTAGCGGGAGGTGCGAGTGAGCAGTTCTTC.

The chain links TRBV2 to TRBJ2-1, with 9 bases identical to TRBD2. CDR3 size: 16 residues. Trimming at V came to 2 bases and at J to 2 bases, leaving 4 bases not matched to a gene. Germline loops: CDR1 SNHLY, CDR2 FYNNEI. CDR3 protein: CASSELAGPAYNEQFF. The CDR3 bases are TGTGCCAGCAGTGAACTAGCGGGGCCGGCCTACAATGAGCAGTTCTTC.

The J gene is TRBJ2-7, the V gene TRBV7-8; D is perhaps TRBD2 (6 bases). The CDR3 spans 14 residues. Deletions cut 5 bases from V and 0 bases from J, with 11 bases between. Germline CDR1 is SGHVS and CDR2 is FQNEAQ. CDR3 loop: CASSPGTFSYEQYF. The CDR3 bases are TGTGCCAGCAGCCCCGGGACTTTCTCCTACGAGCAGTACTTC. The full variable domain, its missing parts supplied by reference TRBV7-8 and TRBJ2-7, is GAGVSQSPRYKVAKRGQDVALRCDPISGHVSLFWYQQALGQGPEFLTYFQNEAQLDKSGLPSDRFFAERPEGSVSTLKIQRTQQEDSAVYLCASSPGTFSYEQYFGPGTRLTVT.